Listed below are T cell receptor beta chains from one sample, sequenced in a study of shared T cell receptors in the human thymus. Assay used: immunoSEQ multiplex PCR; TCRdb lists only in-frame clones, some missing. The data hold approximately 400,000 clones, with approximately 95% observed a single time. Sequenced input: thymocytes. The receptors come from a human donor. The CDR3 runs from the conserved cysteine through the conserved F or W. Fields, in order: V gene, D gene, J gene, CDR3 DNA, CDR3 protein. D genes are given only for firm matches.

v_call: TRBV28; d_call: TRBD1; j_call: TRBJ1-6; cdr3_nt: TGTGCCAGCACAGGGGGCTGGTGGAATTCACCCCTCCACTTT; cdr3_aa: CASTGGWWNSPLHF
v_call: TRBV28; d_call: NA; j_call: TRBJ1-5; cdr3_nt: TGTGCCAGCAGTTGGCTGACAGAAAAATCGTATAGCAATCAGCCCCAGCATTTT; cdr3_aa: CASSWLTEKSYSNQPQHF
v_call: TRBV14; d_call: NA; j_call: TRBJ2-3; cdr3_nt: TGTGCCAGCAGCCAAGATCCGTCCCGGCACACAGATACGCAGTATTTT; cdr3_aa: CASSQDPSRHTDTQYF
v_call: TRBV28; d_call: TRBD1; j_call: TRBJ1-5; cdr3_nt: TGTGCCAGCGGAACCCTGACAGGGCCGATGGGCAATCAGCCCCAGCATTTT; cdr3_aa: CASGTLTGPMGNQPQHF
v_call: TRBV28; d_call: TRBD1; j_call: TRBJ1-1; cdr3_nt: TGTGCCAGCAGCTGGACGGGACAGGGAGATGAGGCTTTCTTT; cdr3_aa: CASSWTGQGDEAFF
v_call: TRBV30; d_call: NA; j_call: TRBJ1-5; cdr3_nt: TGTGCCTGGAGTGTACAGTCCCATAGCAATCAGCCCCAGCATTTT; cdr3_aa: CAWSVQSHSNQPQHF
v_call: TRBV10-2; d_call: NA; j_call: TRBJ2-7; cdr3_nt: TGCGCCAGCAGCGATCTTCTCCACGAGCAGTACTTC; cdr3_aa: CASSDLLHEQYF
v_call: TRBV19; d_call: TRBD1; j_call: TRBJ1-5; cdr3_nt: TGTGCCAGTAGTCCGGTGACAGGGGACGATTATAGCAATCAGCCCCAGCATTTT; cdr3_aa: CASSPVTGDDYSNQPQHF
v_call: TRBV5-5; d_call: TRBD2; j_call: TRBJ2-3; cdr3_nt: TGTGCCAGCAGCTCTCTTCTAGCGGGAGGGTCAGATACGCAGTATTTT; cdr3_aa: CASSSLLAGGSDTQYF
v_call: TRBV6-1; d_call: NA; j_call: TRBJ2-7; cdr3_nt: TGTGCCAGCAGTGTCAACAGGGAACACGAGCAGTACTTC; cdr3_aa: CASSVNREHEQYF
v_call: TRBV30; d_call: NA; j_call: TRBJ1-1; cdr3_nt: TGTGCCTGGATACCAGGGACCCGGGCCCTTGGCACTGAAGCTTTCTTT; cdr3_aa: CAWIPGTRALGTEAFF
v_call: TRBV6-4; d_call: NA; j_call: TRBJ2-1; cdr3_nt: TGTGCCAGCAGCGGTCAGTACAATGAGCAGTTCTTC; cdr3_aa: CASSGQYNEQFF
v_call: TRBV7-6; d_call: NA; j_call: TRBJ1-5; cdr3_nt: TGTGCCAGCAGCTTAGACGGGGGCGATAGCAATCAGCCCCAGCATTTT; cdr3_aa: CASSLDGGDSNQPQHF
v_call: TRBV25-1; d_call: TRBD2; j_call: TRBJ2-1; cdr3_nt: TGTGCCATGGTAGCGGGAGATGAGCAGTTCTTC; cdr3_aa: CAMVAGDEQFF
v_call: TRBV5-4; d_call: NA; j_call: TRBJ2-7; cdr3_nt: TGTGCCAGCAGCCCAACTCTAGAAATAACCTACGAGCAGTACTTC; cdr3_aa: CASSPTLEITYEQYF
v_call: TRBV28; d_call: NA; j_call: TRBJ2-5; cdr3_nt: TGTGCCAGCAGTTCGGTGGGGACCCAGTACTTC; cdr3_aa: CASSSVGTQYF
v_call: TRBV27; d_call: NA; j_call: TRBJ2-5; cdr3_nt: TGTGCCAGCAATCTAGGAGAGACCCAGTACTTC; cdr3_aa: CASNLGETQYF
v_call: TRBV19; d_call: TRBD2; j_call: TRBJ2-1; cdr3_nt: TGTGCCAGTAGTTTCCGGGACACGGACTACGCTAGCGGGAGGTCCGATGAGCAGTTCTTC; cdr3_aa: CASSFRDTDYASGRSDEQFF
v_call: TRBV12-1; d_call: NA; j_call: TRBJ2-5; cdr3_nt: TGTGCCAGCAGCCCCACCGACCGAGATGGAAAGACCCAGTACTTC; cdr3_aa: CASSPTDRDGKTQYF
v_call: TRBV7-2; d_call: NA; j_call: TRBJ2-1; cdr3_nt: TGTGCCAGCAGCCCCAGAATTGGGAACAATGAGCAGTTCTTC; cdr3_aa: CASSPRIGNNEQFF
v_call: TRBV6-1; d_call: NA; j_call: TRBJ1-2; cdr3_nt: TGTGCCAGCAGTGATCTTGGACTCCCCCTCTATGGCTACACCTTC; cdr3_aa: CASSDLGLPLYGYTF
v_call: TRBV14; d_call: NA; j_call: TRBJ2-1; cdr3_nt: TGTGCCAGCAGCCAAGCGGGGAAGGGATTCCCTCCGCGCCCCAATGAGCAGTTCTTC; cdr3_aa: CASSQAGKGFPPRPNEQFF